Here is one TCR beta chain with its context. A second PCR, run for roughly 7 to 11 cycles, used a sample-barcoded 5' primer plus a J-beta primer mix. Each cDNA molecule received a tag from a template-switch adaptor that had 12 random nucleotides. TCRdb re-called the 5' RACE reads through MiXCR, storing one row per CDR3 protein. In the table there are 500,000 to 650,000 distinct CDR3 sequences, about 27% of which are singletons. This entry comes from a study of blood T cells in healthy people across ages. For the study at large: The capture of about one barcoded beta molecule per two T cells was achieved by template switching.

V lost 0 bases to trimming and J lost 2 bases; unmatched junction nucleotides: 5. The germline CDR1 and CDR2 sequences are SGHNT and YYREEE (reference sequence). The CDR3 totals 15 residues. This sample also appeared in a second study, on T cells of mothers and their children. From that study: Nine systemically healthy Caucasian donors: three mothers, six children. Reads recorded for TCR beta CDR3 numbered over 9.5 million per mother and approximately 2.9 million per child.

The J gene is TRBJ2-7, the V gene TRBV5-4, with TRBD1 identical over 7 bases. Sequencing was done on a sample of blood. This TCR was sampled from a boy between 2 and 10 years old in good health. CDR3 coding DNA: TGTGCCAGCAGCTTGGGACAGGGTGGCACCTACGAGCAGTACTTC. This codes for CASSLGQGGTYEQYF.